The 29 T cell receptor beta chains listed next were all sequenced from one sample in a study of blood T cell repertoires in COVID-19. Sequenced by immunoSEQ multiplex PCR; TCRdb stores in-frame clones only, minus some. The sample records 200,000 or so clones, roughly 88% being singletons. Input material: peripheral blood. These receptor sequences come from a woman between 40 and 50 years old who had recovered from COVID-19.

This sequence joins TRBV12-3 or TRBV12-4 and TRBJ2-1; 14 positions match TRBD2. Germline trimming cut 8 bases from V and 7 bases from J; bases unmatched to any gene: 1. The CDR3 extends over 13 amino acids. The CDR3 region is CASGTSGSNEQFF. The CDR3 nucleotides are TGTGCCAGCGGGACTAGCGGGAGTAATGAGCAGTTCTTC.

V and J are TRBV7-2 and TRBJ1-2, with 8 nucleotides matching TRBD1. The CDR3 is made up of 14 amino acids. CDR1 and CDR2 (germline): SGHTA, FQGNSA. J gave up 6 bases and V 4 bases, and 7 bases lay outside the gene matches. The CDR3: CASSSRTGLNGYTF. In DNA form, the CDR3 reads TGTGCCAGCAGCTCACGGACAGGGTTGAATGGCTACACCTTC.

This clone was found once. The chain has TRBV2 and TRBJ2-7; TRBD1 aligns across 8 bases. CDR3 length: 16 residues. V trimming: 0 bases; J trimming: 3 bases; junction bases outside the gene matches: 7. Per the germline V gene, CDR1 is SNHLY and CDR2 is FYNNEI. The CDR3 is CASSEASGGGFYEQYF. Here the CDR3 DNA reads TGTGCCAGCAGTGAAGCGTCAGGGGGCGGCTTCTACGAGCAGTACTTC.

This rearrangement joins TRBV7-2 to TRBJ2-7, with D perhaps TRBD2 (6 bases). This CDR3 comprises 14 residues. Germline V gene sequence: CDR1 SGHTA, CDR2 FQGNSA. V was shortened by 2 bases and J by 6 bases, with 14 bases between the two germline ends. DNA for the CDR3: TGTGCCAGCAGCTTACCGGGACTTCAAATCGAGCAGTACTTC. It encodes CASSLPGLQIEQYF.

The rearrangement uses TRBV25-1 and TRBJ2-1; TRBD2 might be the D (5 bases). CDR1 is MGHDK and CDR2 is SYGVNS in the germline V gene. Trimming removed 0 bases at V and 3 bases at J, with 12 bases between. The CDR3 covers 16 residues. The CDR3 loop is CASSEYGGRHYNEQFF. The CDR3 DNA reads as TGTGCCAGCAGTGAATACGGAGGACGGCACTACAATGAGCAGTTCTTC.

V and J are TRBV18 and TRBJ1-6; a weak D match, TRBD1 (6 bases). Per germline, CDR1 KGHSH and CDR2 LQKENI. The CDR3 consists of 15 residues. Trimming took off 6 bases at V and 7 bases at J, with 16 bases between the two ends. CDR3 nucleotide sequence: TGTGCCAGCTCGCTTGTGGGGGGGGGCAATTCACCCCTCCACTTT. It encodes CASSLVGGGNSPLHF.

The chain links TRBV28 to TRBJ1-4, with D uncertain. The CDR3 extends over 14 amino acids. CDR1 is MDHEN, CDR2 SYDVKM, per germline. Between the trimmed V and J ends, which lost 2 bases and 2 bases, there was a span of 6 bases. The DNA for the CDR3 is TGTGCCAGCAGTTTAGCGGGGACTAATGAAAAACTGTTTTTT. This codes for CASSLAGTNEKLFF.

The J gene is TRBJ2-2, the V gene TRBV4-2; TRBD2 matches 10 bases. Germline loops: CDR1 LGHNA, CDR2 YNFKEQ. The CDR3 contains 16 residues. Trimming at V came to 1 base and at J to 1 base, leaving 0 bases not matched to a gene. CDR3: CASSQGTSGNTGELFF. For the CDR3, the DNA is TGTGCCAGCAGCCAAGGGACTAGCGGGAACACCGGGGAGCTGTTTTTT.

The chain joins TRBV7-9 to TRBJ1-5, with TRBD1 identical over 7 bases. The CDR3 contains 14 residues. V gave up 1 base and J gave up 6 bases; unmatched junction bases: 3. Germline V gene lookup returns CDR1 SEHNR and CDR2 FQNEAQ (reference sequence). DNA for the CDR3: TGTGCCAGCAGCTTAGGACAGGGTGGTCAGCCCCAGCATTTT. This gives the protein CASSLGQGGQPQHF.

The chain recombines TRBV5-1 with TRBJ2-1, with 8 positions matching TRBD2. The CDR3 is 16 residues long. The V gene end was trimmed by 3 bases and the J gene end by 2 bases; junction bases not matched to a gene: 7. Germline loops: CDR1 SGHRS, CDR2 YFSETQ. For the CDR3, the DNA is TGCGCCAGCAGCTCCATAGCGGGAAGGGCCTACAATGAGCAGTTCTTC. Residues: CASSSIAGRAYNEQFF.

This sequence joins TRBV12-5 and TRBJ2-3, with 7 bases identical to TRBD2. Germline assignment: CDR1 LGHNT and CDR2 FRNRAP. The junction had 5 bases not matched to a gene; V was cut back by 1 base and J by 1 base. This CDR3 spans 16 amino acids. The CDR3 here is CASGLGAGRRTDTQYF. CDR3 sequence (DNA): TGTGCTAGTGGTTTGGGAGCGGGAAGGCGCACAGATACGCAGTATTTT.

The V call is TRBV19, the J call TRBJ2-1, with a weak D call TRBD1 (6 bases). V was clipped by 3 bases and J by 0 bases, with 12 bases between them. Germline CDR1 and CDR2: LNHDA and SQIVND (reference sequence). This CDR3 has 16 amino acids. CDR3 in amino acids: CASSMIGGPSYNEQFF. The DNA for the CDR3 is TGTGCCAGTAGTATGATAGGGGGACCCTCCTACAATGAGCAGTTCTTC.

This clone has just one count. V gene TRBV7-8 combines with J gene TRBJ1-1; no clear D gene. The germline V gene has CDR1 SGHVS and CDR2 FQNEAQ. V lost 4 bases and J 2 bases, leaving 8 bases between the germline ends. CDR3 size: 13 residues. CDR3 in amino acids: CASSWEANTEAFF. The CDR3 nucleotides are TGTGCCAGCAGCTGGGAGGCAAACACTGAAGCTTTCTTT.

V and J are TRBV19 and TRBJ2-5; tentative D call: TRBD2 (5 bases). V was trimmed by 3 bases and J by 5 bases, leaving 13 bases between them. This CDR3 has 14 residues. Germline V lookup: CDR1 LNHDA, CDR2 SQIVND (reference sequence). The CDR3: CASSIGPGSETQYF. Here the CDR3 DNA reads TGTGCCAGTAGTATTGGTCCGGGGTCGGAGACCCAGTACTTC.

About this clone itself: Other DNA sequences in this specimen translate into the identical CDR3. The CDR3 DNA reads TGTGCCAGCAGCATCGACAGGGGCGAGCAGTACTTC. Its protein product is CASSIDRGEQYF. The rearrangement uses TRBV7-9 and TRBJ2-7; 8 nucleotides align to TRBD1. The CDR3 loop spans 12 amino acids. The V and J ends lost 5 bases and 6 bases, in that order; junction bases with no gene match: 3. The germline CDR1 and CDR2 sequences are SEHNR and FQNEAQ (reference sequence).

V and J are TRBV5-1 and TRBJ2-3; D ambiguous. The V end was cut by 6 bases, the J end by 3 bases, with 11 bases between. This CDR3 region has 13 residues. Germline CDR1 SGHRS, CDR2 YFSETQ. The CDR3 region is CASNDGVTDTQYF. Here the CDR3 DNA reads TGCGCCAGCAATGACGGAGTGACAGATACGCAGTATTTT.

The chain recombines TRBV19 with TRBJ2-3; 10 bases are a match to TRBD1. Germline V gene sequence: CDR1 LNHDA, CDR2 SQIVND (reference sequence). Trimming removed 5 bases from V and 1 base from J; junction bases left unmatched: 9. This CDR3 spans 17 amino acids. Written as DNA, the CDR3 is TGTGCCAGTAGTCCCCGACAGGGGGCGATTGGCACAGATACGCAGTATTTT. Protein product: CASSPRQGAIGTDTQYF.

The V call is TRBV7-9, the J call TRBJ1-1, with D perhaps matching TRBD1 (6 bases). Per the germline V gene, CDR1 is SEHNR and CDR2 is FQNEAQ (reference sequence). Deletions cut 2 bases from V and 4 bases from J, with 11 bases between. This CDR3 is 14 amino acids long. The CDR3 nucleotides read TGTGCCAGCAGCTTACAGGGGTCTGTCACTGAAGCTTTCTTT. It codes for CASSLQGSVTEAFF.

This clone was counted a few times. The chain couples TRBV6-2 or TRBV6-3 to TRBJ2-5; 12 bases line up with TRBD1. The CDR3 is 16 amino acids. Germline V gene data show CDR1 as MNHEY and CDR2 as SVGEGT. J lost 5 bases, V lost 6 bases, and 10 bases had no gene match. In DNA, the CDR3 is TGTGCCAGCAGCTCACCGGGACAGGGGGCAATGGAGACCCAGTACTTC. This sequence encodes CASSSPGQGAMETQYF.

The chain recombines TRBV6-4 with TRBJ2-7, with 7 bases fitting TRBD2. Per germline, CDR1 MRHNA and CDR2 SNTAGT. V lost 2 bases to trimming and J lost 3 bases; unmatched junction nucleotides: 4. The CDR3 sequence is 14 residues long. The CDR3 DNA follows: TGTGCCAGCAGTGACAGGCGGGAGCACTACGAGCAGTACTTC. It codes for CASSDRREHYEQYF.

The chain employs TRBV19 and TRBJ2-5; 8 nucleotides align to TRBD1. Germline V lookup: CDR1 LNHDA, CDR2 SQIVND (reference sequence). Trimming took 3 bases from V and 6 from J; bases not matched to a gene: 9. The CDR3 spans 15 residues. DNA for the CDR3: TGTGCCAGTAGTATCGCCGAGACAGGGGTGCAGACCCAGTACTTC. The encoded protein is CASSIAETGVQTQYF.

The chain couples TRBV28 to TRBJ2-5; no firm D call. Germline CDR1 reads MDHEN; CDR2 reads SYDVKM. The V gene lost 2 bases and the J gene lost 5 bases, with 9 bases spanning the gap. There are 13 residues in the CDR3. CDR3 sequence reads: CASSLGRLETQYF. The DNA of the CDR3 is TGTGCCAGCAGTTTAGGCAGATTGGAGACCCAGTACTTC. Full variable domain (missing parts from reference TRBV28 and TRBJ2-5): DVKVTQSSRYLVKRTGEKVFLECVQDMDHENMFWYRQDPGLGLRLIYFSYDVKMKEKGDIPEGYSVSREKKERFSLILESASTNQTSMYLCASSLGRLETQYFGPGTRLLVL.

This clone was detected only once. The J gene is TRBJ1-1, the V gene TRBV18; D may be TRBD1 (5 bases). The CDR3 is made up of 16 amino acids. V shed 4 bases and J shed 2 bases, with 17 bases lying between them. The germline V gene has CDR1 KGHSH and CDR2 LQKENI. The CDR3 nucleotides read TGTGCCAGCTCACTTGCAGGGTTAGGTAGAAACACTGAAGCTTTCTTT. This gives the protein CASSLAGLGRNTEAFF.

This chain connects TRBV11-2 to TRBJ2-7; the match to TRBD1 covers 7 bases. This CDR3 is built from 15 residues. V shed 6 bases, J shed 3 bases, and the junction held 11 bases outside the gene matches. The germline gives CDR1 SGHAT, CDR2 FQNNGV. This chain's CDR3 is CASRKPGQLNYEQYF. The CDR3 DNA sequence: TGTGCCAGCAGGAAACCGGGACAGCTTAACTACGAGCAGTACTTC.

The chain carries TRBV2 and TRBJ2-3; TRBD2 matches at 7 bases. The CDR3 spans 15 residues. From germline, CDR1 is SNHLY and CDR2 FYNNEI. V gave up 5 bases and J gave up 3 bases; unmatched junction bases: 8. The CDR3 DNA reads TGTGCCAGCAGTCTAGCGGCCCTGGGGACAGATACGCAGTATTTT. It is translated as CASSLAALGTDTQYF.

This sequence joins TRBV5-1 and TRBJ2-1; 8 bases line up with TRBD1. Germline loops: CDR1 SGHRS, CDR2 YFSETQ. This CDR3 region has 13 residues. V was pared by 6 bases and J by 5 bases, with 4 bases of the junction left unmatched. The CDR3 spells CASTRDRNNEQFF. Written as DNA, the CDR3 is TGCGCCAGCACTCGGGACAGGAACAATGAGCAGTTCTTC.

The CDR3 sequence is CASRVGLLAYEQYF. The CDR3 bases are TGTGCCAGCCGGGTCGGACTCTTAGCCTACGAGCAGTACTTC. This chain links TRBV2 with TRBJ2-7; maybe TRBD2 (5 bases). Per the germline V gene, CDR1 is SNHLY and CDR2 is FYNNEI. Trimming removed 8 bases at V and 2 bases at J, with 16 bases between. The CDR3 consists of 14 residues.

The rearrangement uses TRBV4-1 and TRBJ2-7, with TRBD2 as a possible D gene (6 bases). Germline V gives CDR1 MGHRA, CDR2 YSYEKL. Trimming took 0 bases from V and 2 from J, leaving 14 bases between them. CDR3 size: 16 residues. CDR3 sequence (DNA): TGCGCCAGCAGCCAAGAGAGGCGGGGAGGAGCCTACGAGCAGTACTTC. Encoded protein: CASSQERRGGAYEQYF.

The chain joins TRBV6-5 to TRBJ1-6; 9 nucleotides agree with TRBD1. This CDR3 has 15 residues. From germline, CDR1 is MNHEY and CDR2 SVGAGI. J lost 7 bases, V lost 8 bases, and 9 bases had no gene match. The chain's CDR3 is CASVARQGVNSPLHF. The CDR3 coding sequence is TGTGCCAGCGTTGCCCGACAGGGGGTAAATTCACCCCTCCACTTT.